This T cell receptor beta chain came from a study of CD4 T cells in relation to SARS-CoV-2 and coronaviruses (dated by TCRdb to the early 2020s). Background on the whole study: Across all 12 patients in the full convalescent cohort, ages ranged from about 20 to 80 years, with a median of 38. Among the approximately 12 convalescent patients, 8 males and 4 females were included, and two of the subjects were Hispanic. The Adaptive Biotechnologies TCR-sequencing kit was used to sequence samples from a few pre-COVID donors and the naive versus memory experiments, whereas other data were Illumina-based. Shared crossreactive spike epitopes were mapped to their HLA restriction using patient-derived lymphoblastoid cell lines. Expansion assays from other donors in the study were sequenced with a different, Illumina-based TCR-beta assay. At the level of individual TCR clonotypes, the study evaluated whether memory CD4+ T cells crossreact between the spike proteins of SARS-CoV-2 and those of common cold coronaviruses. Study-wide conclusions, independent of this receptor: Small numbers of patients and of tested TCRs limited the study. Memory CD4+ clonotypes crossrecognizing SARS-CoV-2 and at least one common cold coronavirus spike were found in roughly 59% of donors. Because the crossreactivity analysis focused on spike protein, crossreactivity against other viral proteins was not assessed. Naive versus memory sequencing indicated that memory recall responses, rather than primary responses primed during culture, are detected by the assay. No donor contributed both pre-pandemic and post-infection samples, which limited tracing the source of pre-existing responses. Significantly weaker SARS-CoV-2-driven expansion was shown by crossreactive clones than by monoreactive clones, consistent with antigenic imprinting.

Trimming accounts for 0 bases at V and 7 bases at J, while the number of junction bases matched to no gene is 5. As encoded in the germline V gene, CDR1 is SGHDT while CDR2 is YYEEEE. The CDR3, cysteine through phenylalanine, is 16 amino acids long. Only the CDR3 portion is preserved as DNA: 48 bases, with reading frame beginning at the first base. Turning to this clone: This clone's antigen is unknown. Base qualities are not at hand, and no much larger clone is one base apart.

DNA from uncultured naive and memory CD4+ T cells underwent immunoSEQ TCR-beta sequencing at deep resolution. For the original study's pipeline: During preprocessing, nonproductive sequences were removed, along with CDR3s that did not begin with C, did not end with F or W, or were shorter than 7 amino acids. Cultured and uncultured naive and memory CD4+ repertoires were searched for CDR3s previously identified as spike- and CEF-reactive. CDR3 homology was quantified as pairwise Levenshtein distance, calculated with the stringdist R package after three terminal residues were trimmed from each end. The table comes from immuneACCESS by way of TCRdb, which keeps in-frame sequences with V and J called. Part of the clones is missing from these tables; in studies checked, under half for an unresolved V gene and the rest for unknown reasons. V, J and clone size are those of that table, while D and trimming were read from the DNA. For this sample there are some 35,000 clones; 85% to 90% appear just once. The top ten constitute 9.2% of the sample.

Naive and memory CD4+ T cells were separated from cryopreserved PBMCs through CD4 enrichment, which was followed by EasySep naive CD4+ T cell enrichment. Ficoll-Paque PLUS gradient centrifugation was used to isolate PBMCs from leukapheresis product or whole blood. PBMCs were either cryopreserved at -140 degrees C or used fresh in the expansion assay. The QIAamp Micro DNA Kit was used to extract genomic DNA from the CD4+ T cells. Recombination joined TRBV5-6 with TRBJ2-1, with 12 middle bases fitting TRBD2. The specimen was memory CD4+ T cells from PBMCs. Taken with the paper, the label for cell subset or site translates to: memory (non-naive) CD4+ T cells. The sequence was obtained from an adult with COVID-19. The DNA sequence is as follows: TGTGCCAGCAGCTTGGCCCCTAGCGGGGGGGTGAATGAGCAGTTCTTC. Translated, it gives CASSLAPSGGVNEQFF.